This T cell receptor beta chain comes out of a study of early T cells in non-severe SARS-CoV-2 infection. At the level of the study: The chains were unpaired, and the sequenced material was bulk RNA from unsorted whole blood.

CDR3 length equals 15 residues. CDR1 and CDR2 from the germline V gene are MDHEN and SYDVKM. The V end lost 7 bases, the J end lost 3 bases, and 16 bases lay between the germline ends. Notes on the study in general: A preference for anti-spike CD8 responses marked VDJdb matching, which missed private and CD4 specificities.

TCRdb reanalysed the 5' RACE reads using MiXCR and keeps one entry per CDR3 protein. Of fewer than 40,000 distinct CDR3 sequences listed, around 5.2% are singletons. This clonotype was found many times. The antigen remains undetermined. The origin of this receptor is an adult who was a healthcare worker with PCR-confirmed SARS-CoV-2 infection or an uninfected control (not recorded which). The gene calls are TRBV28 and TRBJ1-5; tentative D call: TRBD1 (6 bases). The sequenced material came from whole blood. In DNA, the CDR3 is TGTGCCAGCAATCCCCGGACAGTGTACAATCAGCCCCAGCATTTT. Amino acid sequence: CASNPRTVYNQPQHF. The variable domain in full, completed from reference TRBV28 and TRBJ1-5, reads DVKVTQSSRYLVKRTGEKVFLECVQDMDHENMFWYRQDPGLGLRLIYFSYDVKMKEKGDIPEGYSVSREKKERFSLILESASTNQTSMYLCASNPRTVYNQPQHFGDGTRLSIL.